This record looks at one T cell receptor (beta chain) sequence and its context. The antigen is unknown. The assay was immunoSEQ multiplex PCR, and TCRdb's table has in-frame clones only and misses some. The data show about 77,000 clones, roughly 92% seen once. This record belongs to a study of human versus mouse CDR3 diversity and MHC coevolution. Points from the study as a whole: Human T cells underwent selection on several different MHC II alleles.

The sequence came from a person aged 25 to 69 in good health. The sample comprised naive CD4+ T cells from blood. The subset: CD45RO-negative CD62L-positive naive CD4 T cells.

The CDR3 protein is CASSKTRGTLNNEQFF. For the CDR3, the DNA is TGTGCCAGCAGCAAAACCAGGGGAACCCTAAACAATGAGCAGTTCTTC. The chain carries TRBV21-1 and TRBJ2-1; the tabulated D call, TRBD1, remains unverified against the DNA. TRBV21-1 is termed a pseudogene. The CDR3 length is 16 residues.